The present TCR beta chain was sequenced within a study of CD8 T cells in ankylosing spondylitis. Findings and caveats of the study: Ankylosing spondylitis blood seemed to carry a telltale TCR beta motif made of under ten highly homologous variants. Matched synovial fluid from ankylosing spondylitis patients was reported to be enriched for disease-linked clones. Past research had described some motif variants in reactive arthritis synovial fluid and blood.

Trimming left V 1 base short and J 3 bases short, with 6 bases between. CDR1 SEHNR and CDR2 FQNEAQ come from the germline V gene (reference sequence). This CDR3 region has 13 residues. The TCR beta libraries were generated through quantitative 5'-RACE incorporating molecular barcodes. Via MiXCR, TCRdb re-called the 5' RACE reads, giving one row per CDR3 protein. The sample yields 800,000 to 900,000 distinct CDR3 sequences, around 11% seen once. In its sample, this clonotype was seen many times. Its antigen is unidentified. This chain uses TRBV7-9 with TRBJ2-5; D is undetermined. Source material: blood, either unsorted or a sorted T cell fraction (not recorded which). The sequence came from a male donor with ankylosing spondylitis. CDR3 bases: TGTGCCAGCAGCTTAGAAGGGAAAGAGACCCAGTACTTC. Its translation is CASSLEGKETQYF.